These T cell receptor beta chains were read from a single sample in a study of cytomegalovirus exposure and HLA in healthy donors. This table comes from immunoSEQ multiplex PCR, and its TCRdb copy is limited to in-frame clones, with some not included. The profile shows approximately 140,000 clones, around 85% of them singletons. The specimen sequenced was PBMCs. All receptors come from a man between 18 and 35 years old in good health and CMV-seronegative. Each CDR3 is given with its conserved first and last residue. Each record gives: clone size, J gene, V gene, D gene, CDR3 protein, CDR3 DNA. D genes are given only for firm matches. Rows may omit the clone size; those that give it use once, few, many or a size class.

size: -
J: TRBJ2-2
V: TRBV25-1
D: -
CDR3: CASGGTPGNTGELFF
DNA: TGTGCCAGCGGCGGGACTCCCGGAAACACCGGGGAGCTGTTTTTT

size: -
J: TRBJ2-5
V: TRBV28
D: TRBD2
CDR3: CASRPAGVPQETQYF
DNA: TGTGCCAGCAGACCAGCGGGAGTCCCCCAAGAGACCCAGTACTTC

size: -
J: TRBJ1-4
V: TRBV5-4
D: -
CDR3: CASSLEFGGHEKLFF
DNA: TGTGCCAGCAGCTTGGAATTCGGGGGACATGAAAAACTGTTTTTT

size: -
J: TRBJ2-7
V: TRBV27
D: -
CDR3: CASSTVGEAYEQYF
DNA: TGTGCCAGCAGTACCGTGGGAGAGGCCTACGAGCAGTACTTC

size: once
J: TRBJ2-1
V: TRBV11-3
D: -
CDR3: CASSLVGDYNEQFF
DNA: TGTGCCAGCAGCTTGGTCGGGGATTACAATGAGCAGTTCTTC

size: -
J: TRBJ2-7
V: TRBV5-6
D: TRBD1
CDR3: CASSLIGTGENEQYF
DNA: TGTGCCAGCAGCTTGATAGGGACAGGGGAAAACGAGCAGTACTTC

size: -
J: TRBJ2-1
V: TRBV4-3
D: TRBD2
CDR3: CASSQEIAGVAYNEQFF
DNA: TGCGCCAGCAGCCAAGAGATAGCGGGAGTCGCCTACAATGAGCAGTTCTTC

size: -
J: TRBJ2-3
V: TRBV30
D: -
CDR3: CAWGRGGGADTQYF
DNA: TGTGCCTGGGGGCGGGGAGGTGGGGCAGATACGCAGTATTTT

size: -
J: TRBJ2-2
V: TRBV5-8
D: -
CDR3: CASSLRDTYTGELFF
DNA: TGTGCCAGCAGCTTGAGGGACACCTACACCGGGGAGCTGTTTTTT

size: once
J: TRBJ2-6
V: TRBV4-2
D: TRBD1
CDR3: CASSPNRGSGANVLTF
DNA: TGTGCCAGCAGTCCGAACAGGGGCTCTGGGGCCAACGTCCTGACTTTC

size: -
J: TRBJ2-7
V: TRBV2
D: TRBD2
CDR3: CASSGLAGGYEQYF
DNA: TGTGCCAGCAGTGGACTAGCGGGAGGCTACGAGCAGTACTTC

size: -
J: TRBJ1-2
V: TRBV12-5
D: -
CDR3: CASGFSVGIAFDDGYTF
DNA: TGTGCTAGTGGTTTCTCCGTGGGCATCGCCTTTGATGATGGCTACACCTTC

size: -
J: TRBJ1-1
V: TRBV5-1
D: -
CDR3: CASSLLTVENTEAFF
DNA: TGCGCCAGCAGCCTTTTAACAGTAGAGAACACTGAAGCTTTCTTT

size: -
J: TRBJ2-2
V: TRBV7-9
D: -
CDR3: CASSLEGKGSGELFF
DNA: TGTGCCAGCAGCTTAGAGGGGAAGGGGTCCGGGGAGCTGTTTTTT

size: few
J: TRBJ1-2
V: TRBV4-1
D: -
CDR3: CASSPEEGYGYTF
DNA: TGCGCCAGCAGTCCAGAAGAGGGTTATGGCTACACCTTC

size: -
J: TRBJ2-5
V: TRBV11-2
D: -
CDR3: CASSLKRAGQETQYF
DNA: TGTGCCAGCAGCTTAAAGAGGGCAGGACAAGAGACCCAGTACTTC